Listed here are 11 T cell receptor beta chains from one sample, sequenced in a study of preoperative IRX-2 immunotherapy in early breast cancer. Treatment indicated: preoperative locoregional IRX-2 cytokine immunotherapy. TCRdb's copy holds only in-frame clones and misses some; the assay was immunoSEQ multiplex PCR. The table has roughly 30,000 clones, roughly 87% seen once. The source was lymph node tissue, collected from a patient treated with IRX-2 immunotherapy. Source of these receptors: a human donor with breast cancer.

The CDR3 protein is CASSHRVVNIQYF. CDR3 DNA: TGCGCCAGCAGTCACCGGGTCGTAAACATTCAGTACTTC. This chain links TRBV23-1 with TRBJ2-4; D unresolved. TRBV23-1 has ORF status, its function being uncertain. V lost 3 bases and J 6 bases, leaving 9 bases between the germline ends. This CDR3 has 13 residues.

V and J are TRBV23-1 and TRBJ2-7; TRBD1 aligns across 8 bases. TRBV23-1 is flagged as an ORF with uncertain function. V was pared by 0 bases and J by 4 bases, with 20 bases of the junction left unmatched. The CDR3 consists of 20 residues. CDR3 sequence: CASSQSVPGRVRTGTYEQYF. In DNA form, the CDR3 reads TGCGCCAGCAGTCAATCAGTTCCAGGGAGAGTAAGGACAGGGACTTACGAGCAGTACTTC.

This clone has just a few counts. The chain joins TRBV29-1 to TRBJ2-2; D possibly corresponds to TRBD2 (5 bases). V gave up 2 bases and J gave up 2 bases, with 6 bases separating them. Germline V gives CDR1 SQVTM, CDR2 ANQGSEA. The CDR3 length is 13 residues. The CDR3 protein is CSVERLNTGELFF. CDR3 DNA sequence: TGCAGCGTTGAAAGACTAAACACCGGGGAGCTGTTTTTT.

The gene calls are TRBV14 and TRBJ2-7; tentatively, D is TRBD1 (5 bases). V lost 2 bases to trimming and J lost 3 bases, with 8 bases between them. This CDR3 has 13 amino acids. Germline V gene sequence: CDR1 SGHDN, CDR2 FVKESK. The CDR3 here is CASSQRGFYEQYF. CDR3 coding DNA: TGTGCCAGCAGCCAAAGGGGTTTCTACGAGCAGTACTTC.

In this sample, this clone turned up a few times. The chain links TRBV19 to TRBJ2-1, with a possible D match to TRBD1 (5 bases). V shed 6 bases and J shed 4 bases, with 16 bases lying between them. The CDR3 length is 15 residues. The V gene's germline CDR1 is LNHDA and CDR2 SQIVND (reference sequence). The CDR3 DNA reads as TGTGCCAGTAGCGCCGCCCCAGGGCTATACAATGAGCAGTTCTTC. This codes for CASSAAPGLYNEQFF.

This chain uses TRBV29-1 with TRBJ1-1, with D possibly TRBD1 on 5 matching bases. The V gene's germline CDR1 is SQVTM and CDR2 ANQGSEA. The ends were cut back, 0 bases at V and 5 bases at J, with 10 bases in the middle. CDR3 length: 13 residues. In nucleotides, the CDR3 is TGCAGCGTTGAAGAGGTTGGGGGGACTGAAGCTTTCTTT. As protein: CSVEEVGGTEAFF.

The rearrangement joins TRBV19 to TRBJ2-6, with 7 bases lining up with TRBD1. With 7 bases clipped from V and 0 bases from J, the junction kept 9 bases outside the gene matches. Germline V gene lookup returns CDR1 LNHDA and CDR2 SQIVND (reference sequence). This CDR3 comprises 17 residues. The CDR3 DNA reads TGTGCCAGTATGAGAGGGGGCGAAATCTCTGGGGCCAACGTCCTGACTTTC. This encodes CASMRGGEISGANVLTF. Full variable domain (rest looked up from reference TRBV19 and TRBJ2-6): DGGITQSPKYLFRKEGQNVTLSCEQNLNHDAMYWYRQDPGQGLRLIYYSQIVNDFQKGDIAEGYSVSREKKESFPLTVTSAQKNPTAFYLCASMRGGEISGANVLTFGAGSRLTVL.

The CDR3 coding sequence is TGTGCCACCAGCAGAGTTGGCAGGACTAGCACAGATACGCAGTATTTT. Its translation is CATSRVGRTSTDTQYF. This chain uses TRBV15 with TRBJ2-3, with a possible D match to TRBD2 (5 bases). V was trimmed by 1 base and J by 0 bases, leaving 11 bases between them. The CDR3 contains 16 residues. Germline assignment: CDR1 LNHNV and CDR2 YYDKDF (reference sequence).

The chain has TRBV5-1 and TRBJ2-3; TRBD2 matches at 7 bases. J gave up 5 bases and V 2 bases, and 11 bases lay outside the gene matches. The CDR3 is 16 amino acids. CDR1 is SGHRS and CDR2 is YFSETQ in the germline V gene. Here the CDR3 reads CASSLRTSQVGDTQYF. As DNA, the CDR3 is TGCGCCAGCAGCTTAAGGACTAGTCAAGTTGGAGATACGCAGTATTTT. The full variable domain, in which reference TRBV5-1 and TRBJ2-3 provide the parts outside the CDR3, is KAGVTQTPRYLIKTRGQQVTLSCSPISGHRSVSWYQQTPGQGLQFLFEYFSETQRNKGNFPGRFSGRQFSNSRSEMNVSTLELGDSALYLCASSLRTSQVGDTQYFGPGTRLTVL.

This clone was detected only once. The chain is built from TRBV29-1 and TRBJ2-6; the match to TRBD1 covers 7 bases. The trim removed 2 bases at V and 2 bases at J, leaving 3 bases unmatched. The CDR3 is 15 amino acids. Germline V gene data show CDR1 as SQVTM and CDR2 as ANQGSEA. CDR3: CSVESTGAGANVLTF. In nucleotides, the CDR3 is TGCAGCGTTGAATCCACAGGGGCTGGGGCCAACGTCCTGACTTTC.

The chain uses TRBV30 and TRBJ2-2, with D unresolved. Germline V lookup: CDR1 GTSNPN, CDR2 SVGIG (reference sequence). The CDR3 covers 12 residues. V was cut by 5 bases and J by 4 bases, with 8 bases left in between. The CDR3 DNA follows: TGTGCCTGGGAGACTGGCACCGGGGAGCTGTTTTTT. Translating it yields CAWETGTGELFF.